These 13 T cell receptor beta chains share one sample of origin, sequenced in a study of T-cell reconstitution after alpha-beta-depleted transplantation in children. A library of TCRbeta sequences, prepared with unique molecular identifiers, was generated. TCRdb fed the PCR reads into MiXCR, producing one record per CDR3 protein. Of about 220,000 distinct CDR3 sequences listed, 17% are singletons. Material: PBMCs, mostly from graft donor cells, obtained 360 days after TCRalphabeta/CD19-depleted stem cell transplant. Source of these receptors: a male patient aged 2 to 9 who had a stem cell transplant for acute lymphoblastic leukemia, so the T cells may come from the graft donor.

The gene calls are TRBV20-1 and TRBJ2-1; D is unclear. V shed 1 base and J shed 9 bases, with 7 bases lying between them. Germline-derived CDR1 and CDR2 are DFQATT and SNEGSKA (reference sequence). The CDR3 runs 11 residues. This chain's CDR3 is CSARGQREQFF. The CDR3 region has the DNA TGCAGTGCTAGAGGACAACGTGAGCAGTTCTTC.

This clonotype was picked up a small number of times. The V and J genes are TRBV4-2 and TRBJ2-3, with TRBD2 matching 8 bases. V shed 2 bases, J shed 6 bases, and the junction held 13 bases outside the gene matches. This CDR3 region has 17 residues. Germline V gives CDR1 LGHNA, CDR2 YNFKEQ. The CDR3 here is CASSQPSFTGGGDTQYF. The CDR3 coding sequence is TGTGCCAGCAGCCAACCCAGCTTCACGGGCGGGGGGGATACGCAGTATTTT.

The CDR3 loop reads CASSPGLSSTDTQYF. Here the CDR3 DNA reads TGTGCCAGCTCACCTGGCCTTAGCAGCACAGATACGCAGTATTTT. The gene calls are TRBV18 and TRBJ2-3; no clear D. CDR1 and CDR2 from the germline V gene are KGHSH and LQKENI. The germline V and J ends were trimmed by 3 bases and 0 bases, with 10 bases remaining between them. This CDR3 contains 15 residues.

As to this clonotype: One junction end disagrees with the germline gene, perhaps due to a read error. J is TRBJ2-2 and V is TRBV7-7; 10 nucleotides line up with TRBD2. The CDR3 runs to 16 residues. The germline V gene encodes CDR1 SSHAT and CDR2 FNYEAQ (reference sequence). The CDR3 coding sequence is TGTGCTAGCAGCCCGTTTACTAGCGGGGACTCCGGGGAGCTGTTTTTT. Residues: CASSPFTSGDSGELFF.

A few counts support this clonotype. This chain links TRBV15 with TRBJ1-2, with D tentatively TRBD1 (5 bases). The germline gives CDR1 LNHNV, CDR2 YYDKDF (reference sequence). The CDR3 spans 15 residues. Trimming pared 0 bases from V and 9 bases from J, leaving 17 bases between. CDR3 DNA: TGTGCCACCAGCAGAGATCGGAGGGGAACGGACCGCTACACCTTC. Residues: CATSRDRRGTDRYTF.

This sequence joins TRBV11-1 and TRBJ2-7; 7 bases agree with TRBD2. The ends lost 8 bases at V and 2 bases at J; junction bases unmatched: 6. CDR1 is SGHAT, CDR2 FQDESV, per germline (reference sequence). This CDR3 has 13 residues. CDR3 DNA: TGTGCCAGCGGACTAGACCTCCCCTACGAGCAGTACTTC. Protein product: CASGLDLPYEQYF.

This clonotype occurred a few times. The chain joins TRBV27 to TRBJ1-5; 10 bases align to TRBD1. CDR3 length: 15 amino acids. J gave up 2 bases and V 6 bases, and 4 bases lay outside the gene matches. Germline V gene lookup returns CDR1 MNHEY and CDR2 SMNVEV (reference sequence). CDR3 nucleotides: TGTGCCAGCAGACTCGGGACAGGGGGCAATCAGCCCCAGCATTTT. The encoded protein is CASRLGTGGNQPQHF.

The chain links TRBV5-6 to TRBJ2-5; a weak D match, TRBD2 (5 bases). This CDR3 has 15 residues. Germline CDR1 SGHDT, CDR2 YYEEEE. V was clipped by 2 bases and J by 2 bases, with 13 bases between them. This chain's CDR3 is CASSLPGLEQETQYF. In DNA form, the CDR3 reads TGTGCCAGCAGCTTACCCGGACTGGAACAAGAGACCCAGTACTTC.

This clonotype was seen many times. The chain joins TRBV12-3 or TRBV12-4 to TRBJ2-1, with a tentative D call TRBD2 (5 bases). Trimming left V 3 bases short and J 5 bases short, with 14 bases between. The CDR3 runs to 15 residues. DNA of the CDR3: TGTGCCAGCAGTTTCAGAGGGCACCCTAACAATGAGCAGTTCTTC. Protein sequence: CASSFRGHPNNEQFF.

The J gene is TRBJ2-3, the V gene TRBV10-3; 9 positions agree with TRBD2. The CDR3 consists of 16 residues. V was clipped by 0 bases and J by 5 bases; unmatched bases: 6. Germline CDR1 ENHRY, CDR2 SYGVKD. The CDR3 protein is CAISESAGGRGDTQYF. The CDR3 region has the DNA TGTGCCATCAGTGAGTCAGCGGGGGGCCGAGGAGATACGCAGTATTTT.

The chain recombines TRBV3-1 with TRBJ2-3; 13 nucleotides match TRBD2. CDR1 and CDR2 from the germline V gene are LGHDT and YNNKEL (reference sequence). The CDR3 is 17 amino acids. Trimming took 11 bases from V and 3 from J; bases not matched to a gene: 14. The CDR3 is CASCLRLAGGPTDTQYF. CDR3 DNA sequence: TGTGCCTCCTGCCTGCGACTAGCGGGGGGTCCGACAGATACGCAGTATTTT.

The CDR3 DNA sequence: TGTGCCAGCAGTGGGGTGGGAGGGCCCTTAGATACGCAGTATTTT. This gives the protein CASSGVGGPLDTQYF. The chain joins TRBV6-1 to TRBJ2-3; 7 bases are a match to TRBD2. J lost 5 bases, V lost 4 bases, and 9 bases had no gene match. Germline V gives CDR1 MNHNS, CDR2 SASEGT. The CDR3 is 15 amino acids.

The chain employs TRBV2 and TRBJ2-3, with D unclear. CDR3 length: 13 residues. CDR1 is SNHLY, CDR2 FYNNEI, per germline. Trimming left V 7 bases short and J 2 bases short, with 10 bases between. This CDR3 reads CASNHGYTDTQYF. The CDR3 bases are TGTGCCAGCAATCACGGCTACACAGATACGCAGTATTTT.